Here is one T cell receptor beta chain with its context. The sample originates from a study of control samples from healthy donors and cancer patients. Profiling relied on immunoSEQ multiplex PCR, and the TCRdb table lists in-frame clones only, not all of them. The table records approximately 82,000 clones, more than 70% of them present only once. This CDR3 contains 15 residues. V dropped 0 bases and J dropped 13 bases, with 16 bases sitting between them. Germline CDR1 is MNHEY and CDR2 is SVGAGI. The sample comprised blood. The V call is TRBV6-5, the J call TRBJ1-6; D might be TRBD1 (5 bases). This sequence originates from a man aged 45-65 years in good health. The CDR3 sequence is CASSYSKSGGTPLHF. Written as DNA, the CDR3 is TGTGCCAGCAGTTACTCGAAATCCGGGGGGACTCCCCTCCACTTT.